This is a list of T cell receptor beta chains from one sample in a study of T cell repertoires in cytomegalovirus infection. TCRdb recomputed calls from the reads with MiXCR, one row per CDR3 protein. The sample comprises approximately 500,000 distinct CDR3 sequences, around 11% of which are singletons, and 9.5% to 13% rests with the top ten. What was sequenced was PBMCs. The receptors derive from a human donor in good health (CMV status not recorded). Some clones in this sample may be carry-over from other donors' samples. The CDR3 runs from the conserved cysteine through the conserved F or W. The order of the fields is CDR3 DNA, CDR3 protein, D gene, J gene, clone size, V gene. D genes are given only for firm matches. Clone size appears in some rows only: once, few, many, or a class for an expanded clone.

CDR3nt: TGTGCCAGCAGCTCTTACAGGGAAGGCTATGGCTACACCTTC; CDR3aa: CASSSYREGYGYTF; d_gene: .; j_gene: TRBJ1-2; abundance: many; v_gene: TRBV7-2
CDR3nt: TGTGCCAGTAGTAACTACGGAGAGGGGGACGAGCAGTACTTC; CDR3aa: CASSNYGEGDEQYF; d_gene: .; j_gene: TRBJ2-7; abundance: many; v_gene: TRBV19
CDR3nt: TGTGCCAGCAGCTTAATGGGATTGGGCTATGGCTACACCTTC; CDR3aa: CASSLMGLGYGYTF; d_gene: .; j_gene: TRBJ1-2; abundance: many; v_gene: TRBV7-9
CDR3nt: TGTGCCAGCAGCTTAGTAGGCCTAGCGGGAGGGAGCTCCTACAATGAGCAGTTCTTC; CDR3aa: CASSLVGLAGGSSYNEQFF; d_gene: TRBD2; j_gene: TRBJ2-1; abundance: many; v_gene: TRBV7-3
CDR3nt: TGTGCCAGCAACAGAAGGGAGACAGTGACGGCCCAGTACTTC; CDR3aa: CASNRRETVTAQYF; d_gene: .; j_gene: TRBJ2-5; abundance: .; v_gene: TRBV2
CDR3nt: TGTGCCAGCAGCGCAACGAGGGGGACTGGAGGAGGAAACACCATATATTTT; CDR3aa: CASSATRGTGGGNTIYF; d_gene: .; j_gene: TRBJ1-3; abundance: many; v_gene: TRBV9
CDR3nt: TGTGCCAGCAGCTTGTGGACTAGAGATAACAATGAGCAGTTCTTC; CDR3aa: CASSLWTRDNNEQFF; d_gene: TRBD2; j_gene: TRBJ2-1; abundance: .; v_gene: TRBV11-2
CDR3nt: TGTGCCACCAGTGATGTAGGTTTAAAGTCCCAAGAGACCCAGTACTTC; CDR3aa: CATSDVGLKSQETQYF; d_gene: .; j_gene: TRBJ2-5; abundance: few; v_gene: TRBV24-1
CDR3nt: TGCGCCAGCAGTTACGACGGGGGAAACATTCAGTACTTC; CDR3aa: CASSYDGGNIQYF; d_gene: .; j_gene: TRBJ2-4; abundance: many; v_gene: TRBV5-1
CDR3nt: TGTGCCAGCAGTTACGGCGGGACTAGGGCATCCAATGAGCAGTTCTTC; CDR3aa: CASSYGGTRASNEQFF; d_gene: TRBD2; j_gene: TRBJ2-1; abundance: .; v_gene: TRBV6-2/TRBV6-3
CDR3nt: TGTGCCAGCAGCCGCTCCGGGACTAGCGGGAGTCATTACGAGCAGTACTTC; CDR3aa: CASSRSGTSGSHYEQYF; d_gene: TRBD2; j_gene: TRBJ2-7; abundance: many; v_gene: TRBV7-2
CDR3nt: TGTGCCATCAGTCCAACTGACGGACAGGGCTTGTCCTACGAGCAGTACTTC; CDR3aa: CAISPTDGQGLSYEQYF; d_gene: TRBD1; j_gene: TRBJ2-7; abundance: few; v_gene: TRBV10-3
CDR3nt: TGCAGCTCTTGCATAGCGGGTTCTTCCAATGAGCAGTTCTTC; CDR3aa: CSSCIAGSSNEQFF; d_gene: TRBD2; j_gene: TRBJ2-1; abundance: few; v_gene: TRBV20-1
CDR3nt: TGTGCCAGCAGCTTAGGTCTGCGGCATAGCACAGATACGCAGTATTTT; CDR3aa: CASSLGLRHSTDTQYF; d_gene: .; j_gene: TRBJ2-3; abundance: many; v_gene: TRBV7-3
CDR3nt: TGTGCCAGCAGCAACCCGGGAGGGCCTAACAATGAGCAGTTCTTC; CDR3aa: CASSNPGGPNNEQFF; d_gene: TRBD2; j_gene: TRBJ2-1; abundance: many; v_gene: TRBV7-3
CDR3nt: TGTGCCAGCAGTGAGAGGGACGAGGAAAAACTGTTTTTT; CDR3aa: CASSERDEEKLFF; d_gene: .; j_gene: TRBJ1-4; abundance: many; v_gene: TRBV7-8
CDR3nt: TGCAGTGCTAGAGATCAGAAGACAGGGTTGGACGAGCAGTACTTC; CDR3aa: CSARDQKTGLDEQYF; d_gene: TRBD1; j_gene: TRBJ2-7; abundance: .; v_gene: TRBV20-1
CDR3nt: TGTGCCAGCAGCTTAACGGTTGTTGCCCAAAGGCAGTACTTC; CDR3aa: CASSLTVVAQRQYF; d_gene: .; j_gene: TRBJ2-7; abundance: many; v_gene: TRBV7-2
CDR3nt: TGTGCCAGCAGTTTAAACGGGGGTAACGAGCAGTACTTC; CDR3aa: CASSLNGGNEQYF; d_gene: .; j_gene: TRBJ2-7; abundance: few; v_gene: TRBV12-3/TRBV12-4
CDR3nt: TGTGCCAGCAGTTTCGGGGGGGAAGATGAAGCTTTCTTT; CDR3aa: CASSFGGEDEAFF; d_gene: .; j_gene: TRBJ1-1; abundance: many; v_gene: TRBV7-9
CDR3nt: TGTGCCAGCATTGACCGGGACAGGGTGAACTATGGCTACACCTTC; CDR3aa: CASIDRDRVNYGYTF; d_gene: TRBD1; j_gene: TRBJ1-2; abundance: many; v_gene: TRBV6-1
CDR3nt: TGCGCCAGCAGCTCATCGGGGACCTACACCGGGGAGCTGTTTTTT; CDR3aa: CASSSSGTYTGELFF; d_gene: .; j_gene: TRBJ2-2; abundance: many; v_gene: TRBV5-1
CDR3nt: TGCAGTGCTAGAGATATAAAGGACGAGCAGTACTTC; CDR3aa: CSARDIKDEQYF; d_gene: .; j_gene: TRBJ2-7; abundance: many; v_gene: TRBV20-1
CDR3nt: TGCGCCAGCAGCCTCCTTTACCTGGACAGGGAAAATGGCTACACCTTC; CDR3aa: CASSLLYLDRENGYTF; d_gene: TRBD1; j_gene: TRBJ1-2; abundance: few; v_gene: TRBV5-1
CDR3nt: TGCGCCAGCAGCACACAGGGTTTTCAAGAGACCCAGTACTTC; CDR3aa: CASSTQGFQETQYF; d_gene: .; j_gene: TRBJ2-5; abundance: .; v_gene: TRBV5-1
CDR3nt: TGTGCCAGCAGCGTCGGGAGCGGGTTTCAAGAGACCCAGTACTTC; CDR3aa: CASSVGSGFQETQYF; d_gene: .; j_gene: TRBJ2-5; abundance: .; v_gene: TRBV9
CDR3nt: TGTGCCAGCAGTTTAGCGGGAGGGAGAGCAGATACGCAGTATTTT; CDR3aa: CASSLAGGRADTQYF; d_gene: TRBD2; j_gene: TRBJ2-3; abundance: many; v_gene: TRBV28
CDR3nt: TGTGCCAGCAGCTTAGAAGGGACTAGCTACCGCACAGATACGCAGTATTTT; CDR3aa: CASSLEGTSYRTDTQYF; d_gene: TRBD2; j_gene: TRBJ2-3; abundance: .; v_gene: TRBV11-2
CDR3nt: TGCAGTCAAAGCGAGGGGAACTATGGCTACACCTTC; CDR3aa: CSQSEGNYGYTF; d_gene: .; j_gene: TRBJ1-2; abundance: few; v_gene: TRBV20-1
CDR3nt: TGCAGTGCTAGAAGCCGACTAGCGGGAAGCGCTGGGGCCAACGTCCTGACTTTC; CDR3aa: CSARSRLAGSAGANVLTF; d_gene: TRBD2; j_gene: TRBJ2-6; abundance: .; v_gene: TRBV20-1
CDR3nt: TGTGCCAGCGGGACAGTAACTTATAGCAATCAGCCCCAGCATTTT; CDR3aa: CASGTVTYSNQPQHF; d_gene: TRBD1; j_gene: TRBJ1-5; abundance: few; v_gene: TRBV28
CDR3nt: TGTGCCAGCAGTTTAGCCGGGGCTAGCTCCTATAATTCACCCCTCCACTTT; CDR3aa: CASSLAGASSYNSPLHF; d_gene: .; j_gene: TRBJ1-6; abundance: many; v_gene: TRBV12-3/TRBV12-4
CDR3nt: TGTGCCAGCAGCCCCGTAGCGGGAGGGAAGAATGAGCAGTTCTTC; CDR3aa: CASSPVAGGKNEQFF; d_gene: TRBD2; j_gene: TRBJ2-1; abundance: many; v_gene: TRBV7-3
CDR3nt: TGTGCCAGCAGTTACGCGGGTTCACTTTTTAGTCAGCCCCAGCATTTT; CDR3aa: CASSYAGSLFSQPQHF; d_gene: .; j_gene: TRBJ1-5; abundance: many; v_gene: TRBV6-5
CDR3nt: TGTGCCGTGGGGGGGGAAAGGGGGTTCGGGGAGCTGTTTTTT; CDR3aa: CAVGGERGFGELFF; d_gene: .; j_gene: TRBJ2-2; abundance: many; v_gene: TRBV7-8
CDR3nt: TGCAGCGTTGGGACTAGCGGGACATCTGGGGGGGACGAGCAGTACTTC; CDR3aa: CSVGTSGTSGGDEQYF; d_gene: TRBD2; j_gene: TRBJ2-7; abundance: .; v_gene: TRBV29-1
CDR3nt: TGCAGTGCCCGAACTCCTAGACTAGACGCCGAGCAGTACTTC; CDR3aa: CSARTPRLDAEQYF; d_gene: .; j_gene: TRBJ2-7; abundance: many; v_gene: TRBV20-1
CDR3nt: TGTGCCAGCAGCTACCACCCGCAGGGGGCGAACTATGGCTACACCTTC; CDR3aa: CASSYHPQGANYGYTF; d_gene: TRBD1; j_gene: TRBJ1-2; abundance: .; v_gene: TRBV5-8
CDR3nt: TGTGCCAGTAGTCCTGGGCCGAGGAGTCCCACTGAAGCTTTCTTT; CDR3aa: CASSPGPRSPTEAFF; d_gene: .; j_gene: TRBJ1-1; abundance: .; v_gene: TRBV19
CDR3nt: TGTGCCTTTCAACCGGGAGGGAACTATGGCTACACCTTC; CDR3aa: CAFQPGGNYGYTF; d_gene: .; j_gene: TRBJ1-2; abundance: many; v_gene: TRBV6-1
CDR3nt: TGTGCCAGCAGCTTATCTAGGGGCTCTAAGAACACTGAAGCTTTCTTT; CDR3aa: CASSLSRGSKNTEAFF; d_gene: .; j_gene: TRBJ1-1; abundance: many; v_gene: TRBV11-1
CDR3nt: TGTGCCACCAGTGAGTGCCAACAGGGGAAGGGTGGAAACACCATATATTTT; CDR3aa: CATSECQQGKGGNTIYF; d_gene: TRBD1; j_gene: TRBJ1-3; abundance: .; v_gene: TRBV24-1
CDR3nt: TGCGCCAGCAGCCAAGAGGGACAAGGGGGCACTGAAGCTTTCTTT; CDR3aa: CASSQEGQGGTEAFF; d_gene: .; j_gene: TRBJ1-1; abundance: many; v_gene: TRBV4-1
CDR3nt: TGTGCCTGGAGTGTACGTCTGTTTTACGAGCAGTACTTC; CDR3aa: CAWSVRLFYEQYF; d_gene: .; j_gene: TRBJ2-7; abundance: few; v_gene: TRBV30
CDR3nt: TGTGCCATCAGTACGGGGAGCTATGGCTACACCTTC; CDR3aa: CAISTGSYGYTF; d_gene: .; j_gene: TRBJ1-2; abundance: many; v_gene: TRBV10-3
CDR3nt: TGTGCCATCAGTGTAGGAGGGCCCGGTACAGATACGCAGTATTTT; CDR3aa: CAISVGGPGTDTQYF; d_gene: .; j_gene: TRBJ2-3; abundance: many; v_gene: TRBV10-3
CDR3nt: TGTGCCAGCAGCTCAAGGGCCCAAGAAGAAGAGACCCAGTACTTC; CDR3aa: CASSSRAQEEETQYF; d_gene: .; j_gene: TRBJ2-5; abundance: few; v_gene: TRBV5-4
CDR3nt: TGCAGTGCTAGGAGCTGGGGGGGTCAAGCCAAAAACATTCAGTACTTC; CDR3aa: CSARSWGGQAKNIQYF; d_gene: TRBD2; j_gene: TRBJ2-4; abundance: many; v_gene: TRBV20-1
CDR3nt: TGTGCCAGCAGTGTGGGACAGGGGGCGATGGAGCCCCAGCATTTT; CDR3aa: CASSVGQGAMEPQHF; d_gene: TRBD1; j_gene: TRBJ1-5; abundance: many; v_gene: TRBV2
CDR3nt: TGTGCCAGCAGGGGGTTAGGGCACCAGGGTCAGCCCCAGCATTTT; CDR3aa: CASRGLGHQGQPQHF; d_gene: .; j_gene: TRBJ1-5; abundance: many; v_gene: TRBV27
CDR3nt: TGTGCCAGCAGTACCCCCCTTGGCGGGTCCTACAATGAGCAGTTCTTC; CDR3aa: CASSTPLGGSYNEQFF; d_gene: .; j_gene: TRBJ2-1; abundance: few; v_gene: TRBV27
CDR3nt: TGTGCCAGCAGTTTGTCCCCGGGGGCTAGCGGGAGTTCCGGGGAGCTGTTTTTT; CDR3aa: CASSLSPGASGSSGELFF; d_gene: TRBD2; j_gene: TRBJ2-2; abundance: many; v_gene: TRBV28
CDR3nt: TGTGCCAGCAGCCCCCCAGGTGCCCAGGAGGGGTACACCTTC; CDR3aa: CASSPPGAQEGYTF; d_gene: .; j_gene: TRBJ1-2; abundance: many; v_gene: TRBV7-9
CDR3nt: TGTGCCAGCAGTGAAGATTGGGGTTTGAACACTGAAGCTTTCTTT; CDR3aa: CASSEDWGLNTEAFF; d_gene: .; j_gene: TRBJ1-1; abundance: many; v_gene: TRBV2
CDR3nt: TGTGTCAGCAGCCCGCCAGGGGTCTACGAGCAGTACTTC; CDR3aa: CVSSPPGVYEQYF; d_gene: .; j_gene: TRBJ2-7; abundance: .; v_gene: TRBV4-2
CDR3nt: TGTGCCAGCAGTTTAGCGGGTTCCCTCCGCTCTGGTGAGCAGTTCTTC; CDR3aa: CASSLAGSLRSGEQFF; d_gene: .; j_gene: TRBJ2-1; abundance: many; v_gene: TRBV12-3/TRBV12-4
CDR3nt: TGTGCCAGCAGCTTGACGGGGGGCTGGGACGAGCAGTACTTC; CDR3aa: CASSLTGGWDEQYF; d_gene: .; j_gene: TRBJ2-7; abundance: .; v_gene: TRBV12-3/TRBV12-4
CDR3nt: TGCAGTGCTAGAATAGCGGGGAACTATGGCTACACCTTC; CDR3aa: CSARIAGNYGYTF; d_gene: .; j_gene: TRBJ1-2; abundance: once; v_gene: TRBV20-1
CDR3nt: TGTGCCAGCAGTTGGACAGGGGGCAACTATGGCTACACCTTC; CDR3aa: CASSWTGGNYGYTF; d_gene: TRBD1; j_gene: TRBJ1-2; abundance: many; v_gene: TRBV19
CDR3nt: TGTGCCAGCAGCACCCGGGGAGGTCAGGGGAATCAGCCCCAGCATTTT; CDR3aa: CASSTRGGQGNQPQHF; d_gene: .; j_gene: TRBJ1-5; abundance: many; v_gene: TRBV11-2